Listed below are T cell receptor beta chains from one sample, sequenced in a study of siplizumab effects on memory and regulatory T cells. TCRdb's table, derived via immunoSEQ multiplex PCR, lists solely in-frame clones and lacks some. The sample comprises 99,000 or so clones, around 93% of which are singletons, and 0.32% rests with the top ten. Sequencing used CD4+ T cells sorted from blood. These receptors all come from a human donor in good health. CDR3s include the opening cysteine and the closing phenylalanine or tryptophan. The D gene is left open where the match is weak. Some rows have no size entry. The others give once, few or many, or a class for an expanded clone.

clone size,D gene,V gene,J gene,CDR3 protein,CDR3 DNA
.,.,TRBV5-5,TRBJ1-6,CASSSGRGASDSPLHF,TGTGCCAGCAGCTCGGGGCGGGGGGCTTCCGATTCACCCCTCCACTTT
.,.,TRBV10-1,TRBJ2-5,CASNLINRVEETQYF,TGCGCCAGCAATTTGATTAACAGGGTAGAGGAGACCCAGTACTTC
few,.,TRBV11-1,TRBJ1-5,CASSLDSLQPQHF,TGTGCCAGCAGCTTAGACAGTTTACAGCCCCAGCATTTT
.,.,TRBV6-5,TRBJ2-7,CASSPTRSHEQYF,TGTGCCAGCAGTCCCACTAGGTCCCACGAGCAGTACTTC
.,.,TRBV10-3,TRBJ2-1,CAISESTRGAYEQFF,TGTGCCATCAGTGAGTCGACACGGGGGGCCTATGAGCAGTTCTTC
.,TRBD1,TRBV6-1,TRBJ1-5,CASSEGTGVLQPQHF,TGTGCCAGCAGTGAAGGGACAGGGGTGTTGCAGCCCCAGCATTTT
.,TRBD2,TRBV19,TRBJ2-5,CASSISGGGSETQYF,TGTGCCAGTAGTATATCGGGGGGTGGATCAGAGACCCAGTACTTC
.,.,TRBV5-3,TRBJ2-1,CARSLQGGQFF,TGTGCCAGAAGCTTGCAGGGAGGGCAGTTCTTC
.,.,TRBV30,TRBJ2-2,CAWSTFRGQNTGELFF,TGTGCCTGGAGTACCTTCAGGGGCCAGAACACCGGGGAGCTGTTTTTT
.,.,TRBV7-9,TRBJ2-1,CASSSLSRGYNEQFF,TGTGCCAGCAGCTCTTTATCCCGGGGCTACAATGAGCAGTTCTTC
.,.,TRBV2,TRBJ2-1,CASSEGGGPYNEQFF,TGTGCCAGCAGTGAAGGGGGGGGCCCCTACAATGAGCAGTTCTTC
.,TRBD1,TRBV7-3,TRBJ1-1,CASSLFSQGTEAFF,TGTGCCAGCAGCTTATTCTCACAGGGGACTGAAGCTTTCTTT
.,.,TRBV9,TRBJ1-1,CASSVGDLSNTEAFF,TGTGCCAGCAGCGTAGGGGACCTATCGAACACTGAAGCTTTCTTT
once,TRBD2,TRBV4-2,TRBJ2-3,CASSQVGRSDTQYF,TGTGCCAGCAGCCAAGTCGGGAGGTCAGATACGCAGTATTTT
once,.,TRBV5-1,TRBJ1-6,CASSFIPSSYNSPLHF,TGCGCCAGCAGCTTTATTCCGAGCTCCTATAATTCACCCCTCCACTTT
once,TRBD1,TRBV5-1,TRBJ2-7,CASRTGTGRSYEQYF,TGCGCCAGCAGGACCGGGACAGGGAGATCCTACGAGCAGTACTTC
.,.,TRBV7-3,TRBJ2-6,CASSPRGNSGANVLTF,TGTGCCAGCAGCCCACGAGGAAACTCTGGGGCCAACGTCCTGACTTTC
.,TRBD1,TRBV6-4,TRBJ1-5,CASRLTGRVESNQPQHF,TGTGCCAGCAGATTGACAGGGAGGGTGGAATCCAATCAGCCCCAGCATTTT
.,.,TRBV6-1,TRBJ1-3,CASSEIARHLNTIYF,TGTGCCAGCAGTGAAATCGCGAGGCACCTAAACACCATATATTTT
.,TRBD2,TRBV6-1,TRBJ2-1,CASGREWNEQFF,TGTGCCAGCGGGAGGGAGTGGAATGAGCAGTTCTTC
.,.,TRBV19,TRBJ1-1,CASSSTGRTEAFF,TGTGCCAGTAGTTCCACGGGTAGGACTGAAGCTTTCTTT
.,.,TRBV19,TRBJ1-5,CASSSFFREQPQHF,TGTGCCAGTAGTTCTTTCTTTAGGGAGCAGCCCCAGCATTTT
.,.,TRBV19,TRBJ1-3,CASIEEAHNTIYF,TGTGCCAGTATAGAGGAGGCCCACAACACCATATATTTT
.,TRBD1,TRBV25-1,TRBJ1-2,CASSESVGQLYGYTF,TGTGCCAGCAGTGAATCGGTGGGACAGCTCTATGGCTACACCTTC
.,.,TRBV18,TRBJ2-3,CASSPKGNTDTQYF,TGTGCCAGCTCACCTAAGGGGAACACAGATACGCAGTATTTT
once,.,TRBV6-5,TRBJ2-2,CASSYFGDPSLGELFF,TGTGCCAGCAGTTACTTCGGGGACCCTAGCCTGGGGGAGCTGTTTTTT
.,.,TRBV7-2,TRBJ1-1,CASSLGGLTEAFF,TGTGCCAGCAGCTTAGGGGGGCTCACTGAAGCTTTCTTT
.,.,TRBV18,TRBJ1-5,CASSLNRGNQPQHF,TGTGCCAGCTCACTCAACAGGGGCAATCAGCCCCAGCATTTT
.,.,TRBV28,TRBJ2-7,CASSEGQAAYEQYF,TGTGCCAGCAGTGAGGGACAAGCAGCCTACGAGCAGTACTTC